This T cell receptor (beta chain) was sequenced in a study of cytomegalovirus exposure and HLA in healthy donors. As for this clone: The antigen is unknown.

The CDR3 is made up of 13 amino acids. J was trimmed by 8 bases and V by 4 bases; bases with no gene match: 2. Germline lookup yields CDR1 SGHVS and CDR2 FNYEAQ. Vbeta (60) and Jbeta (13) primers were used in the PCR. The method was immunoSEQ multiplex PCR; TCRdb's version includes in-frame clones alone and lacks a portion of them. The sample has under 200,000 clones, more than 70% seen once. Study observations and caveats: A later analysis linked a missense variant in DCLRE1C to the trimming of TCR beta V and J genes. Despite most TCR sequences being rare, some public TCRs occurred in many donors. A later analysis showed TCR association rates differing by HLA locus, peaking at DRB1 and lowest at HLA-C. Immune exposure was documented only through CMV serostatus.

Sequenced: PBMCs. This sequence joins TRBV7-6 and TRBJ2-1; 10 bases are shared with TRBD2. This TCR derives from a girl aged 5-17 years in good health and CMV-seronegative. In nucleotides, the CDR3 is TGTGCCAGCAGCTCAGCGGGGGGGCATGAGCAGTTCTTC. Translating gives CASSSAGGHEQFF.